This T cell receptor (beta chain) was obtained from a study of blood T cell repertoires in COVID-19. This CDR3 has 20 residues. The germline gives CDR1 SGHAT, CDR2 FQNNGV. Trimming removed 0 bases from V and 5 bases from J; junction bases left unmatched: 21. The table came from immunoSEQ multiplex PCR; TCRdb's copy has only in-frame clones and leaves some out. The sample comprises about 88,000 clones, 90% of which are singletons, and over 6.5% rests with the top ten. This chain connects TRBV11-2 to TRBJ2-5; TRBD2 aligns across 7 bases. The source is a man younger than 30 with COVID-19, enrolled during active disease. Sequences were obtained from peripheral blood. CDR3 DNA sequence: TGTGCCAGCAGCTTAGATCGAGGAGCGGCGGGAGCGGTCCGGTGGGAGACCCAGTACTTC. It is translated as CASSLDRGAAGAVRWETQYF.